These 13 T cell receptor beta chains share one sample of origin, sequenced in a study of PD-1 blockade in classical Hodgkin lymphoma. After autologous stem cell transplantation all patients relapsed, and prior brentuximab vedotin exposure differed between cohorts. Sequencing used immunoSEQ multiplex PCR; TCRdb keeps in-frame clones, though not all of them. The table includes about 37,000 clones, 70% to 80% detected once. Sequences were derived from peripheral blood mononuclear cells (PBMCs), sampled at baseline. These receptors came from a human donor with classical Hodgkin lymphoma.

This clone counts as medium-sized (0.01 to 0.1%). The V gene is TRBV19, the J gene TRBJ1-5; unclear D gene. The CDR3 covers 15 residues. CDR1 is LNHDA, CDR2 SQIVND, per germline (reference sequence). V gave up 4 bases and J gave up 1 base, with 11 bases separating them. CDR3 nucleotides: TGTGCCAGTAGTAGGCCCGGGTCCAGCAATCAGCCCCAGCATTTT. Amino acids: CASSRPGSSNQPQHF.

This clone was detected once. The J gene is TRBJ1-2, the V gene TRBV19, with TRBD1 identical over 11 bases. Losses at the gene ends were 6 bases for V and 5 bases for J; bases not matched to a gene: 2. The CDR3 length is 13 residues. Germline values: CDR1 LNHDA, CDR2 SQIVND (reference sequence). The CDR3 spells CASRRDRGYGYTF. The CDR3, as DNA: TGTGCCAGTAGGAGGGACAGGGGGTATGGCTACACCTTC.

CDR3 bases: TGTGCCAGCAGTTTAAGTCCCGCTGGCACAGATACGCAGTATTTT. Its translation: CASSLSPAGTDTQYF. V is TRBV27 and J is TRBJ2-3; D is uncertain. Germline CDR1 MNHEY, CDR2 SMNVEV (reference sequence). CDR3 length: 15 residues. Trimming took off 2 bases at V and 1 base at J, with 10 bases between the two ends.

The chain uses TRBV5-4 and TRBJ1-4; no definite D call. Per the germline V gene, CDR1 is SGHNT and CDR2 is YYREEE (reference sequence). CDR3 size: 13 residues. V was clipped by 4 bases and J by 8 bases, with 12 bases between them. The CDR3 DNA reads TGTGCCAGCAGCCGAAGTGACGCAGAAAAACTGTTTTTT. It yields the protein CASSRSDAEKLFF.

In this sample, this clone turned up many times. V usage is TRBV19 and J usage is TRBJ1-5; a weak D match, TRBD1 (5 bases). Per the germline V gene, CDR1 is LNHDA and CDR2 is SQIVND (reference sequence). Trimming shortened V by 1 base and J by 4 bases, and 11 bases separated the two germline ends. The CDR3 length is 15 residues. The CDR3 region has the DNA TGTGCCAGTAGTATAGGGCGGCGGGGGAATCAGCCCCAGCATTTT. Translated, it gives CASSIGRRGNQPQHF.

In its sample, this clone was seen once. The chain recombines TRBV4-3 with TRBJ2-3; 8 bases are shared with TRBD2. Trimming at V came to 0 bases and at J to 3 bases, leaving 8 bases not matched to a gene. Germline V gives CDR1 LGHNA, CDR2 YSLEER. The CDR3 is 17 residues long. The CDR3 spells CASSQDKGTRGTDTQYF. The CDR3 DNA follows: TGCGCCAGCAGCCAAGATAAGGGGACTAGAGGAACAGATACGCAGTATTTT.

This chain joins TRBV6-6 and TRBJ2-7; 8 bases align to TRBD1. Per the germline V gene, CDR1 is MNHNY and CDR2 is SVGAGI (reference sequence). The CDR3 loop spans 16 amino acids. Trimming took 4 bases from V and 1 from J; bases not matched to a gene: 9. CDR3 DNA sequence: TGTGCCAGCAGTTCTCCCGGACAGGGAAGGTCCTACGAGCAGTACTTC. Translated, it gives CASSSPGQGRSYEQYF.

J is TRBJ2-5 and V is TRBV5-1; unclear D gene. The germline V and J ends were trimmed by 4 bases and 0 bases, with 1 base remaining between them. This CDR3 is 11 amino acids long. Germline assignment: CDR1 SGHRS and CDR2 YFSETQ. The CDR3 DNA reads TGCGCCAGCAGCCACCAAGAGACCCAGTACTTC. The encoded protein is CASSHQETQYF.

This chain uses TRBV11-3 with TRBJ1-1; 9 bases agree with TRBD1. This CDR3 comprises 14 residues. Looked up from germline, CDR1 is SGHNT and CDR2 is YENEEA. V lost 4 bases to trimming and J lost 5 bases; unmatched junction nucleotides: 5. The CDR3 DNA reads TGTGCCAGCAGCTCGGGACAGGGCCGGACTGAAGCTTTCTTT. It encodes CASSSGQGRTEAFF.

This chain uses TRBV13 with TRBJ1-5, with no clear D. V lost 0 bases to trimming and J lost 0 bases, with 6 bases between them. Germline CDR1 and CDR2: PRHDT and FYEKMQ (reference sequence). The CDR3 is 15 residues long. This chain's CDR3 is CASSLGGNSNQPQHF. DNA of the CDR3: TGTGCCAGCAGCTTAGGGGGAAATAGCAATCAGCCCCAGCATTTT.

The V gene is TRBV11-3, the J gene TRBJ2-1; 8 nucleotides agree with TRBD2. This CDR3 region has 12 residues. The V gene end was trimmed by 1 base and the J gene end by 10 bases; junction bases not matched to a gene: 0. CDR1 and CDR2 (germline): SGHNT, YENEEA. The CDR3 DNA is TGTGCCAGCAGCTTAGCGGGGGGGGAGCAGTTCTTC. It encodes CASSLAGGEQFF.

This clone was seen more than once but under ten times. This chain uses TRBV4-1 with TRBJ2-5; D not certain. Trimming pared 1 base from V and 14 bases from J, leaving 17 bases between. Germline CDR1 reads MGHRA; CDR2 reads YSYEKL. The CDR3 covers 13 residues. The CDR3 DNA sequence: TGCGCCAGCAGCCAAGGTCCTAGGATAAGCCTCTACTTC. It encodes CASSQGPRISLYF.

CDR3 region: CASSYFREMNTEAFF. The CDR3 region has the DNA TGTGCCAGCAGTTACTTCAGGGAAATGAACACTGAAGCTTTCTTT. The chain joins TRBV6-5 to TRBJ1-1; maybe TRBD1 (5 bases). Trimming cost V 1 base and J 0 bases, with 9 bases left between them. The CDR3 is 15 residues long. The germline V gene encodes CDR1 MNHEY and CDR2 SVGAGI.